This is a list of T cell receptor beta chains from one sample in a study of blood T cell repertoires in COVID-19. Clones were read by immunoSEQ multiplex PCR, and TCRdb kept only the in-frame ones, dropping some. The table has some 200,000 clones, approximately 91% seen once. Sequenced sample: peripheral blood. These receptors were taken from a man aged 50-60 years with COVID-19, enrolled during active disease. Both conserved end residues are part of each CDR3. A D gene is named only where the DNA matches it firmly. A clone size is listed for some rows: how often the clone was seen (once, few, many), or a class if it is expanded.

J gene	D gene	clone size	V gene	CDR3 DNA	CDR3 protein
TRBJ1-1	TRBD1	.	TRBV6-2/TRBV6-3	TGTGCCAGCAGTACAGGGGGGAGCACTGAAGCTTTCTTT	CASSTGGSTEAFF
TRBJ2-5	.	.	TRBV5-1	TGCGCCAGCAGCTTGGCCGGGGTCCAAGAGACCCAGTACTTC	CASSLAGVQETQYF
TRBJ1-5	TRBD1	few	TRBV19	TGTGCCAGTACCTTAGGGGGGACAGGGATTGCAGGTAGCAATCAGCCCCAGCATTTT	CASTLGGTGIAGSNQPQHF
TRBJ2-3	.	.	TRBV3-1/TRBV3-2	TGTGCCAGCAGCCAAGTCCCACAAACAGATACGCAGTATTTT	CASSQVPQTDTQYF
TRBJ2-6	.	.	TRBV19	TGTGCCAGTAGGCCCCTCCTCGCAGGGGTAGGGTCTGGGGCCAACGTCCTGACTTTC	CASRPLLAGVGSGANVLTF
TRBJ2-3	TRBD2	.	TRBV24-1	TGTGCCACCAGTGACCGGCTAGCGGGGGCCACAGATACGCAGTATTTT	CATSDRLAGATDTQYF
TRBJ1-3	.	.	TRBV19	TGTGCCAGTAGTCGGACACACTCTGGAAACACCATATATTTT	CASSRTHSGNTIYF
TRBJ2-5	TRBD2	.	TRBV5-6	TGTGCCAGCAGCTGGGGAGGGCAAGAGACCCAGTACTTC	CASSWGGQETQYF
TRBJ1-1	.	once	TRBV12-3/TRBV12-4	TGTGCCAGCAGCCGGGGGTCTGAAGCTTTCTTT	CASSRGSEAFF
TRBJ2-5	TRBD1	.	TRBV5-6	TGTGCCAGCAGCTTGGCCGGACAGGGGCAAGAGACCCAGTACTTC	CASSLAGQGQETQYF
TRBJ1-4	.	.	TRBV18	TGTGCCAGCTCACCGGCGTCCTCCGGAGGCGAAAAACTGTTTTTT	CASSPASSGGEKLFF
TRBJ2-5	.	.	TRBV6-6	TGTGCCAGCAGACCGGACAGACAAGAGACCCAGTACTTC	CASRPDRQETQYF
TRBJ2-1	TRBD2	.	TRBV7-3	TGTGCCAGCAGCTTACTAGCGGGAGGCCGGGATGAGCAGTTCTTC	CASSLLAGGRDEQFF
TRBJ1-5	.	once	TRBV19	TGTGCCAGTAGTATTTCAGGGGGCAATCAGCCCCAGCATTTT	CASSISGGNQPQHF
TRBJ2-3	TRBD2	.	TRBV4-2	TGTGCCAGCAGCCAAGTCCCCTCTAGCGGGGGGTGGGGGCACACAGATACGCAGTATTTT	CASSQVPSSGGWGHTDTQYF
TRBJ2-7	TRBD1	.	TRBV7-8	TGTGCCAGCAGCTTCAGGGGCCAGGGGGCATACTCCTACGAGCAGTACTTC	CASSFRGQGAYSYEQYF
TRBJ1-3	.	.	TRBV19	TGTGCCAGTAGTATAATAGGCCCCGGGAGCACCATATATTTT	CASSIIGPGSTIYF
TRBJ2-5	.	.	TRBV5-4	TGTGCCAGCAGCTTGGGATCAGGGGCCCGTGAGACCCAGTACTTC	CASSLGSGARETQYF
TRBJ2-1	TRBD1	.	TRBV11-3	TGTGCCAGCAGCTCGGGACAGGGATACAATGAGCAGTTCTTC	CASSSGQGYNEQFF
TRBJ2-2	.	.	TRBV7-9	TGTGCCAGCAGCTTCCCCTGGATGCGGGCCGAACCGAACACCGGGGAGCTGTTTTTT	CASSFPWMRAEPNTGELFF
TRBJ2-6	.	once	TRBV7-2	TGTGCCAGCAGCTTACAAGCGGATTCTGGGGCCAACGTCCTGACTTTC	CASSLQADSGANVLTF
TRBJ1-5	.	.	TRBV6-1	TGTGCCAGCAGTGAGGGCAGCTCCAATCAGCCCCAGCATTTT	CASSEGSSNQPQHF
TRBJ1-6	.	few	TRBV29-1	TGCAGCGTTTCCCAGGGGAGGGCCAATTCACCCCTCCACTTT	CSVSQGRANSPLHF
TRBJ2-7	TRBD1	.	TRBV18	TGTGCCAGCTCACCCCGGGACAGAACCAGCTACGAGCAGTACTTC	CASSPRDRTSYEQYF
TRBJ2-1	TRBD2	.	TRBV4-2	TGTGCCAGCAGCCACCAATTTAGCGGGGGCTCGTACAATGAGCAGTTCTTC	CASSHQFSGGSYNEQFF
TRBJ2-1	TRBD2	.	TRBV7-9	TGTGCCAGCCTTGCCGCGGGGGGGTCCTACAATGAGCAGTTCTTC	CASLAAGGSYNEQFF
TRBJ2-1	TRBD2	.	TRBV2	TGTGCCAGCAGTGAAAGGGCTAGCGGGTACAATGAGCAGTTCTTC	CASSERASGYNEQFF
TRBJ1-4	.	.	TRBV6-1	TGTGCCAGCAGTGAAGTTGGGACATCTAAGGAAAAACTGTTTTTT	CASSEVGTSKEKLFF
TRBJ2-7	TRBD2	.	TRBV7-8	TGTGCCAGCAGCTTAGCGAACCCGGCGGGAGGGGGCTACGAGCAGTACTTC	CASSLANPAGGGYEQYF
TRBJ2-1	TRBD2	.	TRBV12-3/TRBV12-4	TGTGCCAGCCAGGGAGGGGACAATGAGCAGTTCTTC	CASQGGDNEQFF
TRBJ1-4	.	.	TRBV15	TGTGCCACCAGCATCCAGGGGAAAAATGAAAAACTGTTTTTT	CATSIQGKNEKLFF
TRBJ2-1	TRBD1	few	TRBV7-8	TGTGCCAGCAGCCCCACCGGGGACAGCTCCTACAATGAGCAGTTCTTC	CASSPTGDSSYNEQFF
TRBJ2-7	TRBD1	.	TRBV5-4	TGTGCCAGCAGCTTAGGGACAGGCGCCTACGAGCAGTACTTC	CASSLGTGAYEQYF
TRBJ1-3	.	.	TRBV11-2	TGTGCCAGCAGCTTTCCAGGGGATGGAAACACCATATATTTT	CASSFPGDGNTIYF
TRBJ2-5	.	few	TRBV6-2/TRBV6-3	TGTGCCAGCAGTTACTTTCCCCGGTCGGGTTTGGCCCAGTACTTC	CASSYFPRSGLAQYF
TRBJ2-6	.	.	TRBV10-3	TGTGCCATCAGTGATAGGACAGGGGCCAACGTCCTGACTTTC	CAISDRTGANVLTF